This passage covers 23 T cell receptor beta chains from one sample sequenced in a study of CD8+CD57+ T cells in acquired aplastic anemia. The sequenced patients had an expansion of CD8+CD57+ cells seen by flow cytometry. Profiles of TCR beta VDJ and CDR3 were generated from a genomic DNA template. TCRdb redid the calling of the reads with MiXCR, one entry per CDR3 protein. The data contain 150,000 or so distinct CDR3 sequences, roughly 50% of them singletons. The sequenced sample consisted of sorted CD4+, CD8+, or CD8+CD57+ T cells (not recorded which) from PBMCs. The receptors were sampled from a human donor with aplastic anemia.

This clonotype has a count of ten or more. V gene TRBV4-2 combines with J gene TRBJ1-3; 10 nucleotides match TRBD1. The germline gives CDR1 LGHNA, CDR2 YNFKEQ. V dropped 4 bases and J dropped 4; count of bases not matched to a gene: 7. The CDR3 is made up of 16 amino acids. The CDR3 nucleotides are TGTGCCAGCAGCCCCTCTGGGACAGGGGACGGAAACACCATATATTTT. Amino acid sequence: CASSPSGTGDGNTIYF.

This clonotype occurred a few times. The chain recombines TRBV19 with TRBJ1-6; D remains unclear. Germline CDR1 LNHDA, CDR2 SQIVND (reference sequence). Trimming cost V 3 bases and J 9 bases, with 6 bases left between them. The CDR3 runs 12 residues. DNA of the CDR3: TGTGCCAGTAGTATCGGGAGTTCACCCCTCCACTTT. Amino acids: CASSIGSSPLHF.

This CDR3 is CASVGPDSLNTEAFF. The CDR3 nucleotides read TGTGCCAGCGTCGGTCCCGACAGCCTCAACACTGAAGCTTTCTTT. The J gene is TRBJ1-1, the V gene TRBV7-9, with D perhaps TRBD1 (5 bases). Deletions cut 8 bases from V and 2 bases from J, with 18 bases between. Germline CDR1 reads SEHNR; CDR2 reads FQNEAQ (reference sequence). The CDR3 sequence is 15 residues long.

V is TRBV11-1 and J is TRBJ2-7; TRBD1 matches 7 bases. Germline V gene data show CDR1 as SGHAT and CDR2 as FQDESV (reference sequence). The CDR3 consists of 17 residues. J was trimmed by 4 bases and V by 1 base; bases with no gene match: 13. CDR3 loop: CASSLEIRQGKGYEQYF. The CDR3 region has the DNA TGTGCCAGCAGCTTAGAGATTCGACAGGGAAAAGGGTACGAGCAGTACTTC.

The J gene is TRBJ2-1, the V gene TRBV6-1; possible D gene TRBD2, 6 bases. CDR3 length: 12 amino acids. The germline V gene has CDR1 MNHNS and CDR2 SASEGT. V lost 7 bases to trimming and J lost 9 bases, with 13 bases between them. The CDR3 protein is CASTRELGEQFF. The CDR3 DNA sequence: TGTGCCAGCACCCGGGAGTTAGGTGAGCAGTTCTTC.

CDR3 bases: TGCAGCGTTGGGGGGGCCGGGGCGCATCTATACGGCTACACCTTC. Its protein is CSVGGAGAHLYGYTF. The chain links TRBV29-1 to TRBJ1-2, with a possible D match to TRBD1 (6 bases). This CDR3 spans 15 amino acids. Germline values: CDR1 SQVTM, CDR2 ANQGSEA. V dropped 4 bases and J dropped 8 bases, with 23 bases sitting between them.

A note on this clonotype: With a much larger clone just one base away, this may be a read error. V and J are TRBV5-8 and TRBJ1-3; D is undetermined. The CDR3 sequence is 15 residues long. Germline CDR1 reads SGHTS; CDR2 reads YDEGEE. Between the trimmed V and J ends, which lost 3 bases and 2 bases, there was a span of 12 bases. The CDR3 DNA follows: TGTGCCAGCAGCTCCTCGATCGGGGCTGGAAACACCATATATTTT. Its translation is CASSSSIGAGNTIYF.

The table lists this clonotype with many counts. This chain links TRBV12-3 or TRBV12-4 with TRBJ1-1, with D hard to call. Trimming removed 6 bases from V and 7 bases from J, with 9 bases in between. This CDR3 region has 11 residues. CDR3 region: CASSYSFEAFF. CDR3 nucleotides: TGTGCCAGCAGCTACAGCTTTGAAGCTTTCTTT.

In this sample, this clonotype turned up many times. The V call is TRBV25-1, the J call TRBJ1-2, with unresolved D. The CDR3 is made up of 12 amino acids. V was cut by 2 bases and J by 8 bases, with 9 bases left in between. CDR1 and CDR2 (germline): MGHDK, SYGVNS. CDR3: CASSEASFGYTF. The CDR3 DNA sequence: TGTGCCAGCAGTGAAGCCTCTTTCGGCTACACCTTC.

This clonotype was observed many times. The V gene is TRBV2, the J gene TRBJ2-1; 7 nucleotides align to TRBD2. Germline V lookup: CDR1 SNHLY, CDR2 FYNNEI. V lost 6 bases, J lost 7 bases, and 12 bases stayed unmatched. The CDR3 covers 15 residues. The CDR3 protein is CASSQAGREGNEQFF. The CDR3 region has the DNA TGTGCCAGCAGCCAGGCGGGCAGGGAGGGGAATGAGCAGTTCTTC.

This clonotype has a handful of counts. CDR3 in DNA: TGTGCCACCAGTGACAGCAGGGCGAACACCGGGGAGCTGTTTTTT. Translated, it gives CATSDSRANTGELFF. This sequence joins TRBV24-1 and TRBJ2-2, with D tentatively TRBD1 (5 bases). The V gene lost 4 bases and the J gene lost 0 bases, with 8 bases spanning the gap. The CDR3 length is 15 residues. Looked up from germline, CDR1 is KGHDR and CDR2 is SFDVKD.

The rearrangement links TRBV7-9 to TRBJ1-1, with D perhaps matching TRBD1 (5 bases). CDR1 is SEHNR and CDR2 is FQNEAQ in the germline V gene (reference sequence). This CDR3 is 14 amino acids long. The V and J ends lost 5 bases and 5 bases respectively, with 15 bases between them. The CDR3 nucleotides are TGTGCCAGCAGCGTGGGGCCCCGGGGGACTGAAGCTTTCTTT. Amino acids: CASSVGPRGTEAFF.

This chain connects TRBV20-1 to TRBJ2-3; D is unclear. V was clipped by 0 bases and J by 11 bases, with 21 bases between them. CDR1 and CDR2 (germline): DFQATT, SNEGSKA (reference sequence). The CDR3 is 15 residues long. As DNA, the CDR3 is TGCAGTGCTAGAGACCCGGATCGAGCGACGAATGAGCAGTATTTT. This encodes CSARDPDRATNEQYF.

This clonotype is a singleton in its sample. The chain employs TRBV14 and TRBJ2-7; no definite D call. Trimming stripped 3 bases from V and 3 bases from J, with 6 bases between. Germline V lookup: CDR1 SGHDN, CDR2 FVKESK. This CDR3 spans 12 amino acids. CDR3 amino acids: CASSHGVYEQYF. In nucleotides, the CDR3 is TGTGCCAGCAGCCACGGTGTCTACGAGCAGTACTTC. Full variable domain (rest looked up from reference TRBV14 and TRBJ2-7): EAGVTQFPSHSVIEKGQTVTLRCDPISGHDNLYWYRRVMGKEIKFLLHFVKESKQDESGMPNNRFLAERTGGTYSTLKVQPAELEDSGVYFCASSHGVYEQYFGPGTRLTVT.

To note about this clonotype: The junction and the germline gene differ at one end; a read error may be behind it. The chain employs TRBV9 and TRBJ1-6; 11 nucleotides line up with TRBD1. The germline V gene has CDR1 SGDLS and CDR2 YYNGEE. This CDR3 spans 16 amino acids. The CDR3 reads CASSPSDRGHDSPLHF. CDR3 in DNA: TGCGCCAGCAGCCCGTCGGACAGGGGGCACGATTCACCCCTCCACTTT.

V and J are TRBV27 and TRBJ1-6; no clear D. The CDR3 runs 16 residues. V gave up 4 bases and J gave up 6 bases, with 16 bases separating them. CDR1 is MNHEY and CDR2 is SMNVEV in the germline V gene (reference sequence). Written as DNA, the CDR3 is TGTGCCAGCAGTTATTCGTCGGCCGGATCTAATTCACCCCTCCACTTT. It translates to CASSYSSAGSNSPLHF.

V is TRBV16 and J is TRBJ1-5; D is possibly TRBD1 (5 bases). Germline-derived CDR1 and CDR2 are KGHSY and FQNENV. Between the trimmed V and J ends, which lost 2 bases and 1 base, there was a span of 15 bases. The CDR3 is 17 amino acids. The CDR3 region has the DNA TGTGCCAGCAGCCAAGTCATGAATGGGGGAAGCAATCAGCCCCAGCATTTT. The encoded protein is CASSQVMNGGSNQPQHF.

The gene calls are TRBV5-6 and TRBJ2-7, with a tentative D call TRBD1 (5 bases). V dropped 4 bases and J dropped 6 bases, with 17 bases sitting between them. Per the germline V gene, CDR1 is SGHDT and CDR2 is YYEEEE. The CDR3 sequence is 14 residues long. The CDR3 coding sequence is TGTGCCAGCAGCCCCTCGCTTTTGGGGCGCGAGCAGTACTTC. This encodes CASSPSLLGREQYF.

This clonotype was counted ten times or more. This chain links TRBV30 with TRBJ1-2; no definite D call. Trimming removed 5 bases from V and 1 base from J, with 5 bases in between. The V gene's germline CDR1 is GTSNPN and CDR2 SVGIG (reference sequence). This CDR3 region has 11 residues. CDR3 DNA: TGTGCCTGGCAGAGTAACTATGGCTACACCTTC. It yields the protein CAWQSNYGYTF. Full variable domain (outside the CDR3, taken from reference TRBV30 and TRBJ1-2): SQTIHQWPATLVQPVGSPLSLECTVEGTSNPNLYWYRQAAGRGLQLLFYSVGIGQISSEVPQNLSASRPQDRQFILSSKKLLLSDSGFYLCAWQSNYGYTFGSGTRLTVV.

V is TRBV25-1 and J is TRBJ1-6; D uncertain. This CDR3 contains 13 residues. Germline loops: CDR1 MGHDK, CDR2 SYGVNS. Trimming left V 5 bases short and J 7 bases short, with 9 bases between. The CDR3 loop is CASSNSGNSPLHF. CDR3 nucleotides: TGTGCCAGCAGTAACTCCGGGAATTCACCCCTCCACTTT.

The chain links TRBV25-1 to TRBJ2-2; tentative D call: TRBD2 (6 bases). Trimming shortened V by 6 bases and J by 0 bases, and 17 bases separated the two germline ends. Germline V gene lookup returns CDR1 MGHDK and CDR2 SYGVNS. This CDR3 comprises 17 residues. The CDR3 region is CASSVRRDQANTGELFF. The CDR3 nucleotides read TGTGCCAGCAGCGTAAGGAGGGACCAAGCGAACACCGGGGAGCTGTTTTTT.

A word on this clonotype: A read error may account for a junction end that differs from germline. The chain recombines TRBV5-6 with TRBJ1-5, with 7 bases identical to TRBD1. This CDR3 contains 15 residues. Germline values: CDR1 SGHDT, CDR2 YYEEEE. CDR3 nucleotides: TGTGCCAACAGCTTAGGGGGCGGTTGGTATCAGCCCCAGCATTTT. As protein: CANSLGGGWYQPQHF.

The table lists this clonotype with many counts. The chain joins TRBV5-1 to TRBJ2-7; D unresolved. From germline, CDR1 is SGHRS and CDR2 YFSETQ. The V gene lost 1 base and the J gene lost 4 bases, with 9 bases spanning the gap. The CDR3 extends over 13 amino acids. CDR3 DNA: TGCGCCAGCAGCTTGATTGGCGGATACGAGCAGTACTTC. As protein: CASSLIGGYEQYF.